This T cell receptor (beta chain) was captured in a study of shared clonotypes between healthy human individuals. Losses at the gene ends were 3 bases for V and 5 bases for J; bases not matched to a gene: 4. This CDR3 comprises 14 residues. From germline, CDR1 is SGHNT and CDR2 YYREEE (reference sequence). About this clone itself: What it binds is unknown.

Overall study results and limits: Naive subsets generally had larger estimated richness than memory subsets.

TCRdb keeps only in-frame clones here, not all; method: immunoSEQ multiplex PCR. The table lists more than 2 million clones, 95% of them singletons. The V gene is TRBV5-4, the J gene TRBJ2-1; the match to TRBD1 covers 8 bases. This sequence originates from a man between 18 and 29 years old in good health. Material: naive CD4+ T cells sorted from blood. Subset: CD45RA+ positively selected. CDR3 bases: TGTGCCAGCAGCTCGACAGGGGTCCACAATGAGCAGTTCTTC. This encodes CASSSTGVHNEQFF.